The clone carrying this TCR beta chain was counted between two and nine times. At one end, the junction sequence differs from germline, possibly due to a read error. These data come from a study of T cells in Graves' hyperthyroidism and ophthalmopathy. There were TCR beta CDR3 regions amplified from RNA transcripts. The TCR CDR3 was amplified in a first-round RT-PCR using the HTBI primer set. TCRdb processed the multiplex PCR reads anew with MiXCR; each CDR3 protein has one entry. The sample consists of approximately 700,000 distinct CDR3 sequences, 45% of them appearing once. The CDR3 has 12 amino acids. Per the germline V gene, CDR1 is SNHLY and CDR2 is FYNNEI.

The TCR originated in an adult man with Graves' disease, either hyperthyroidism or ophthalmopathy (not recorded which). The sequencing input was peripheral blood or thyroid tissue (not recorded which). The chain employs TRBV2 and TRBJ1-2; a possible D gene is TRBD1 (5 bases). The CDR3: CASSEEWGGYTF. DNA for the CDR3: TGTGCCAGCAGCGAAGAATGGGGGGGCTACACCTTC.